The 22 T cell receptor beta chains presented below share a single source sample, sequenced in a study of cytomegalovirus exposure and HLA in healthy donors (TCRdb year 2017). Library preparation was by the immunoSEQ multiplex PCR assay. TCRdb holds this immuneACCESS table with in-frame rearrangements only. Some clones are missing; in checked studies, unresolved V genes explain under half, and the rest has no known cause. In all, the sample holds 250,000 or so clones, and more than 75% of those were seen once. The leading ten clones occupy 12% of the sample. Sequencing was done on a sample of PBMCs. The source is a man aged 18 to 30 in good health and CMV-seropositive.

The rearrangement links TRBV7-2 to TRBJ2-1, with D perhaps TRBD2 (6 bases). Trimming took 7 bases from V and 9 from J, leaving 22 bases between them. CDR1 SGHTA and CDR2 FQGNSA come from the germline V gene. This CDR3 has 15 amino acids. The CDR3 nucleotides are TGTGCCAGCACCACCGAGGTAAGAACGGGGGTTGAGCAGTTCTTC. Translated: CASTTEVRTGVEQFF.

V usage is TRBV29-1 and J usage is TRBJ1-2; D ambiguous. CDR1 and CDR2 (germline): SQVTM, ANQGSEA. Between the trimmed V and J ends, which lost 5 bases and 4 bases, there was a span of 11 bases. CDR3 length equals 12 residues. For the CDR3, the DNA is TGCAGCGTTTTTGATAGCTTCTATGGCTACACCTTC. Amino acid sequence: CSVFDSFYGYTF.

The CDR3 DNA is TGTGCCAGCAGTTTGTCAGGGAACTATGGCTACACCTTC. Translated: CASSLSGNYGYTF. The chain uses TRBV27 and TRBJ1-2, with D possibly being TRBD1 (5 bases). V was shortened by 3 bases and J by 2 bases, with 7 bases between the two germline ends. Germline-derived CDR1 and CDR2 are MNHEY and SMNVEV (reference sequence). This CDR3 comprises 13 residues.

J is TRBJ2-7 and V is TRBV7-8; weak D call: TRBD1 (6 bases). From germline, CDR1 is SGHVS and CDR2 FQNEAQ. The CDR3 runs 15 residues. The V end was cut by 2 bases, the J end by 3 bases, with 14 bases between. CDR3 protein: CASSLRTGSHYEQYF. CDR3 bases: TGTGCCAGCAGCTTACGAACAGGGTCCCACTACGAGCAGTACTTC.

This chain joins TRBV6-5 and TRBJ1-2; D uncertain. Trimming took off 7 bases at V and 4 bases at J, with 13 bases between the two ends. Germline CDR1 is MNHEY and CDR2 is SVGAGI. The CDR3 has 13 residues. The DNA for the CDR3 is TGTGCCAGCACCATACCTGGAGGCTATGGCTACACCTTC. Translation gives CASTIPGGYGYTF.

This chain uses TRBV19 with TRBJ1-2, with D tentatively TRBD1 (6 bases). The CDR3 is 15 amino acids. V lost 3 bases to trimming and J lost 8 bases, with 19 bases between them. Germline V gives CDR1 LNHDA, CDR2 SQIVND (reference sequence). The CDR3 here is CASSISNPRGEGYTF. CDR3 coding DNA: TGTGCCAGTAGTATCTCCAATCCCAGGGGAGAAGGCTACACCTTC.

The chain is built from TRBV27 and TRBJ1-2; D might be TRBD1 (5 bases). The germline V and J ends were trimmed by 5 bases and 6 bases, with 19 bases remaining between them. The CDR3 spans 15 residues. Germline CDR1 and CDR2: MNHEY and SMNVEV (reference sequence). CDR3 sequence: CASSPWDPYRNGYTF. CDR3 nucleotide sequence: TGTGCCAGCAGTCCCTGGGACCCCTATCGCAATGGCTACACCTTC.

V is TRBV6-1 and J is TRBJ2-3, with D tentatively TRBD1 or TRBD2 (5 bases each). This CDR3 is 13 amino acids long. V lost 10 bases and J lost 3, with 14 bases in between. The germline gives CDR1 MNHNS, CDR2 SASEGT. In DNA, the CDR3 is TGTGCCAACTCCAGGGAGTGGACAGATACGCAGTATTTT. It translates to CANSREWTDTQYF.

The chain carries TRBV6-5 and TRBJ2-2, with unresolved D. V gave up 6 bases and J gave up 0 bases, with 8 bases separating them. This CDR3 is built from 14 residues. Germline CDR1 reads MNHEY; CDR2 reads SVGAGI. The DNA of the CDR3 is TGTGCCAGCAGCACATACGCGAACACCGGGGAGCTGTTTTTT. This gives the protein CASSTYANTGELFF.

In DNA, the CDR3 is TGCGCCAGCAGTCTTCTTAGCGGGGAGTACAATGAGCAGTTCTTC. Its translation is CASSLLSGEYNEQFF. The genes are TRBV4-1 and TRBJ2-1; 8 bases are shared with TRBD2. Trimming removed 6 bases from V and 4 bases from J; junction bases left unmatched: 8. The CDR3 spans 15 residues. The germline V gene encodes CDR1 MGHRA and CDR2 YSYEKL.

V and J are TRBV7-9 and TRBJ2-5; either TRBD1 or TRBD2 may supply D (5 bases each). Trimming stripped 1 base from V and 5 bases from J, with 14 bases between. In germline, CDR1 is SEHNR, CDR2 FQNEAQ (reference sequence). The CDR3 has 15 amino acids. Here the CDR3 reads CASSLEGGGQETQYF. The CDR3 DNA is TGTGCCAGCAGCTTAGAGGGTGGGGGTCAGGAGACCCAGTACTTC. Looking up the rest from reference TRBV7-9 and TRBJ2-5 gives the full variable domain: DTGVSQNPRHKITKRGQNVTFRCDPISEHNRLYWYRQTLGQGPEFLTYFQNEAQLEKSRLLSDRFSAERPKGSFSTLEIQRTEQGDSAMYLCASSLEGGGQETQYFGPGTRLLVL.

This chain joins TRBV4-1 and TRBJ2-7; 14 nucleotides line up with TRBD2. V shed 2 bases and J 7 bases; nucleotides not matched to a gene: 7. This CDR3 has 16 amino acids. CDR1 and CDR2 (germline): MGHRA, YSYEKL. CDR3 protein: CASSQIPGLAGVEQYF. The DNA for the CDR3 is TGCGCCAGCAGCCAAATACCGGGACTAGCGGGAGTTGAGCAGTACTTC.

V usage is TRBV7-2 and J usage is TRBJ2-1; 8 bases match TRBD1. J was trimmed by 9 bases and V by 2 bases; bases with no gene match: 6. The CDR3 is 14 amino acids. The germline V gene has CDR1 SGHTA and CDR2 FQGNSA. The CDR3, as DNA: TGTGCCAGCAGCTTATCGGACAGGGCAAGTGAGCAGTTCTTC. Translated: CASSLSDRASEQFF. The full variable domain, with the rest looked up from reference TRBV7-2 and TRBJ2-1, is GAGVSQSPSNKVTEKGKDVELRCDPISGHTALYWYRQSLGQGLEFLIYFQGNSAPDKSGLPSDRFSAERTGGSVSTLTIQRTQQEDSAVYLCASSLSDRASEQFFGPGTRLTVL.

The V call is TRBV28, the J call TRBJ1-4, with TRBD1 identical over 11 bases. With 7 bases clipped from V and 2 bases from J, the junction kept 3 bases outside the gene matches. The CDR3 extends over 15 amino acids. Germline V CDR1 and CDR2: MDHEN, SYDVKM. The CDR3 loop reads CASIGQGATNEKLFF. DNA for the CDR3: TGTGCCAGCATTGGACAGGGGGCGACTAATGAAAAACTGTTTTTT.

This chain links TRBV16 with TRBJ1-1; the D gene is possibly TRBD1 (5 bases). This CDR3 region has 18 residues. The V end was cut by 4 bases, the J end by 0 bases, with 21 bases between. Per the germline V gene, CDR1 is KGHSY and CDR2 is FQNENV. This CDR3 reads CASSLGPGKTPVNTEAFF. For the CDR3, the DNA is TGTGCCAGCAGCCTGGGGCCAGGCAAGACCCCGGTGAACACTGAAGCTTTCTTT. The full variable domain, rest sourced from reference TRBV16 and TRBJ1-1, is GEEVAQTPKHLVRGEGQKAKLYCAPIKGHSYVFWYQQVLKNEFKFLISFQNENVFDETGMPKERFSAKCLPNSPCSLEIQATKLEDSAVYFCASSLGPGKTPVNTEAFFGQGTRLTVV.

The V and J genes are TRBV29-1 and TRBJ2-7; TRBD2 aligns across 7 bases. The CDR3 has 12 amino acids. J was trimmed by 3 bases and V by 6 bases; bases with no gene match: 5. Per the germline V gene, CDR1 is SQVTM and CDR2 is ANQGSEA. DNA of the CDR3: TGCAGCGTGGGGGGGACTCACTACGAGCAGTACTTC. Translated: CSVGGTHYEQYF.

J is TRBJ2-1 and V is TRBV10-1; perhaps TRBD1 as D (6 bases). The CDR3 extends over 17 amino acids. Germline V gene lookup returns CDR1 WNHNN and CDR2 SYGVQD (reference sequence). The germline V and J ends were trimmed by 2 bases and 5 bases, with 19 bases remaining between them. CDR3 in DNA: TGCGCCAGCAGTGAGGCCCGACAGGTTGGGCCCCACAATGAGCAGTTCTTC. It is translated as CASSEARQVGPHNEQFF.

This clone occurred a few times. The CDR3 reads CASRGKAANTGELFF. The CDR3 DNA follows: TGTGCCAGCAGAGGCAAAGCGGCGAACACCGGGGAGCTGTTTTTT. V gene TRBV2 combines with J gene TRBJ2-2; tentatively, D is TRBD2 (5 bases). Germline values: CDR1 SNHLY, CDR2 FYNNEI. V was pared by 6 bases and J by 0 bases, with 11 bases between. The CDR3 sequence is 15 residues long. The variable domain in full, completed from reference TRBV2 and TRBJ2-2, reads EPEVTQTPSHQVTQMGQEVILRCVPISNHLYFYWYRQILGQKVEFLVSFYNNEISEKSEIFDDQFSVERPDGSNFTLKIRSTKLEDSAMYFCASRGKAANTGELFFGEGSRLTVL.

The chain has TRBV6-5 and TRBJ2-7; D may be TRBD2 (5 bases). Germline-derived CDR1 and CDR2 are MNHEY and SVGAGI. Deletions cut 2 bases from V and 3 bases from J, with 8 bases between. The CDR3 totals 13 residues. The CDR3 DNA reads TGTGCCAGCAGTTACGTAGCGTTCTACGAGCAGTACTTC. Translation gives CASSYVAFYEQYF.

The CDR3 loop reads CASSLEGLAPGELFF. In DNA, the CDR3 is TGTGCCAGCAGCTTGGAAGGGCTAGCACCCGGGGAGCTGTTTTTT. The chain is built from TRBV5-4 and TRBJ2-2, with D perhaps matching TRBD2 (5 bases). This CDR3 is built from 15 residues. Looked up from germline, CDR1 is SGHNT and CDR2 is YYREEE (reference sequence). Trimming took 0 bases from V and 6 from J, leaving 12 bases between them.

The chain has TRBV5-6 and TRBJ2-4; possibly TRBD1 for D (6 bases). The CDR3 totals 14 residues. Germline CDR1 SGHDT, CDR2 YYEEEE. With 4 bases removed from V and 9 bases from J, the gap between germline ends came to 17 bases. Written as DNA, the CDR3 is TGTGCCAGCAGCATATCGGCACAGGGAAGCATTCAGTACTTC. Translating gives CASSISAQGSIQYF.

The chain joins TRBV5-1 to TRBJ2-1; 7 nucleotides agree with TRBD1. CDR1 is SGHRS, CDR2 YFSETQ, per germline. The CDR3 runs to 14 residues. The V and J ends lost 2 bases and 3 bases, in that order; junction bases with no gene match: 2. The CDR3 loop reads CASSFRDSYNEQFF. The CDR3 DNA sequence: TGCGCCAGCAGCTTCAGGGACAGCTACAATGAGCAGTTCTTC.